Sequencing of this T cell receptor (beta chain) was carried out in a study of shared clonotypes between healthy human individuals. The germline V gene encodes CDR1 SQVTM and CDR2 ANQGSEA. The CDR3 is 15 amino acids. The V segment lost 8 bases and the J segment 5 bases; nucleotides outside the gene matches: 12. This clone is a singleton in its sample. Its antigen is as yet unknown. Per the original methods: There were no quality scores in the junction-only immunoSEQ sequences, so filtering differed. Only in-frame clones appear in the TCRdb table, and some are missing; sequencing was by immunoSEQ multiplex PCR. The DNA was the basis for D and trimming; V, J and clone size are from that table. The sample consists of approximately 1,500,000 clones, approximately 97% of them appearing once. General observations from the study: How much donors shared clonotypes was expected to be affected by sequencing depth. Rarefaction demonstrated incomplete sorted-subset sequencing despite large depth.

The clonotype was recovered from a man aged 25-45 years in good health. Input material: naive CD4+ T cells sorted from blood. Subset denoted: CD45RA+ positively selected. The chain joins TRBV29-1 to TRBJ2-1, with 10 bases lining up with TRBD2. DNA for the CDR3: TGCAGCACCCTAGGCACTAGCGGGGAGAACAATGAGCAGTTCTTC. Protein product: CSTLGTSGENNEQFF.